This T cell receptor (beta chain) was observed in a study of blood T cell repertoires in COVID-19. The overall study: The United States, Italy and Spain supplied acute and convalescent COVID-19 samples. T cells, B-cell-depleted T cells, or PBMCs provided the cDNA or gDNA that served as material.

Unmatched junction bases numbered 11, after V lost 0 bases and J lost 7 bases. The length of the CDR3 is 17 residues. Germline lookup yields CDR1 MNHNS and CDR2 SASEGT. In the authors' workflow: Nucleated cell counts were estimated from reference gene primer amplification. Only in-frame clones appear in the TCRdb table, and some are missing; sequencing was by immunoSEQ multiplex PCR. The V and J calls and clone size are taken from that table; D and trimming were inferred from the DNA. The sample includes some 260,000 clones, under 85% of them seen just once. The chain has TRBV6-1 and TRBJ1-5; TRBD1 matches at 8 bases. Sample: peripheral blood. The clonotype was recovered from a woman aged 40 to 49 with active or convalescent COVID-19. CDR3 DNA sequence: TGTGCCAGCAGTGAAGCGGCAGGGGGCTTCCCAAGGCAGCCCCAGCATTTT. The encoded protein is CASSEAAGGFPRQPQHF.